This paragraph covers one TCR beta chain sequence. The CDR3 end shows no conserved phenylalanine or tryptophan, and so a read error is likely. These data come from a study of Graves' ophthalmopathy and Graves' hyperthyroidism. This CDR3 has 14 amino acids. Trimming cost V 1 base and J 1 base, with 7 bases left between them. Per the germline V gene, CDR1 is SGHTA and CDR2 is FQGTGA. Amplification from RNA transcripts yielded the TCR beta CDR3 regions. The first round was an RT-PCR with HTBI primers, and the second round was a multiplex PCR. TCRdb re-derived calls from the multiplex PCR reads in MiXCR, one entry per CDR3 protein. This table holds some 750,000 distinct CDR3 sequences, 35% to 50% found once.

The chain has TRBV7-3 and TRBJ2-5; D call uncertain. Source material: peripheral blood. This TCR came from an adult man with Graves' ophthalmopathy. CDR3 nucleotides: TGTGCCAGCAGCTTAAATGGCGGCCAAGAGACCCAGTACTTG. It specifies CASSLNGGQETQYL.